Below, 11 T cell receptor beta chains from the same sample are listed, as sequenced in a study of blood T cell repertoires in COVID-19. Profiling relied on immunoSEQ multiplex PCR, and the TCRdb table lists in-frame clones only, not all of them. The table lists around 320,000 clones, over 90% of them singletons, with 3% to 5% in the top ten. Sequencing used PBMCs or T cells enriched from blood (not recorded which). The source is a woman aged 25 to 39 who had been exposed to COVID-19.

The chain employs TRBV19 and TRBJ1-2; tentative D call: TRBD1 (6 bases). The CDR3 sequence is 15 residues long. The germline V gene encodes CDR1 LNHDA and CDR2 SQIVND (reference sequence). V lost 4 bases and J lost 4, with 16 bases in between. CDR3 protein: CASSTQTGGGYGYTF. Here the CDR3 DNA reads TGTGCCAGTAGTACCCAGACAGGCGGCGGCTATGGCTACACCTTC.

The chain couples TRBV5-5 to TRBJ1-2; TRBD1 is a possible D gene (5 bases). Trimming shortened V by 1 base and J by 2 bases, and 12 bases separated the two germline ends. Germline V gives CDR1 SGHKS, CDR2 YYEKEE (reference sequence). CDR3 length equals 15 residues. CDR3 DNA sequence: TGTGCCAGCAGCTTGAAGTCTACAGGAAACTATGGCTACACCTTC. Residues: CASSLKSTGNYGYTF.

In this sample, this clone turned up once. As DNA, the CDR3 is TGTGCCAGTAGTTCAATGAGTGGGGACAGGACCTCACCCCTCCACTTT. Amino acids: CASSSMSGDRTSPLHF. The chain has TRBV19 and TRBJ1-6; TRBD1 matches 8 bases. CDR1 is LNHDA, CDR2 SQIVND, per germline (reference sequence). V was pared by 5 bases and J by 10 bases, with 13 bases of the junction left unmatched. This CDR3 is 16 amino acids long. Full variable domain (missing parts from reference TRBV19 and TRBJ1-6): DGGITQSPKYLFRKEGQNVTLSCEQNLNHDAMYWYRQDPGQGLRLIYYSQIVNDFQKGDIAEGYSVSREKKESFPLTVTSAQKNPTAFYLCASSSMSGDRTSPLHFGNGTRLTVT.

The CDR3 here is CAWSTTGSTEAFF. The CDR3 nucleotides read TGTGCCTGGAGTACGACAGGGAGCACTGAAGCTTTCTTT. The chain employs TRBV30 and TRBJ1-1; 7 bases agree with TRBD1. This CDR3 region has 13 residues. V was clipped by 2 bases and J by 4 bases; unmatched bases: 4. Germline V gene sequence: CDR1 GTSNPN, CDR2 SVGIG (reference sequence).

V gene TRBV2 combines with J gene TRBJ1-1, with 7 bases lining up with TRBD1. Germline V gene sequence: CDR1 SNHLY, CDR2 FYNNEI. J was trimmed by 0 bases and V by 3 bases; bases with no gene match: 1. The CDR3 is 14 residues long. The CDR3: CASSEGQLNTEAFF. The CDR3, as DNA: TGTGCCAGCAGTGAGGGACAGTTGAACACTGAAGCTTTCTTT.

This chain joins TRBV10-3 and TRBJ2-3, with TRBD2 matching over 9 bases. Germline trimming cut 11 bases from V and 2 bases from J; bases unmatched to any gene: 17. The CDR3 runs 17 residues. CDR1 and CDR2 (germline): ENHRY, SYGVKD. As DNA, the CDR3 is TGTGCCTCTGGCGTGGCTAGCGGGGAACTTATCACAGATACGCAGTATTTT. Amino acids: CASGVASGELITDTQYF.

The chain has TRBV7-2 and TRBJ1-5, with D possibly TRBD1 on 6 matching bases. This CDR3 contains 13 residues. Germline CDR1 reads SGHTA; CDR2 reads FQGNSA. Trimming left V 5 bases short and J 10 bases short, with 15 bases between. DNA of the CDR3: TGTGCCAGCAGCACTTCACAGGGCCAACCCCAGCATTTT. Its protein is CASSTSQGQPQHF.

V and J are TRBV12-3 or TRBV12-4 and TRBJ2-1; D gene ambiguous. The V gene lost 1 base and the J gene lost 3 bases, with 4 bases spanning the gap. This CDR3 region has 13 residues. CDR3 in DNA: TGTGCCAGCAGTTTAGGCAGCTACAATGAGCAGTTCTTC. It specifies CASSLGSYNEQFF.

The V call is TRBV3-1 (or the pseudogene TRBV3-2), the J call TRBJ2-7; D is possibly TRBD1 (6 bases). Trimming took 4 bases from V and 5 from J, leaving 15 bases between them. Germline V gene lookup returns CDR1 LGHDT and CDR2 YNNKEL (reference sequence). This CDR3 is 14 amino acids long. The CDR3 spells CASSPKGDFDEQYF. CDR3 bases: TGTGCCAGCAGCCCAAAGGGGGATTTCGACGAGCAGTACTTC.

The V and J genes are TRBV2 and TRBJ2-4, with 11 bases aligning to TRBD2. CDR1 and CDR2 (germline): SNHLY, FYNNEI. The V gene end was trimmed by 3 bases and the J gene end by 6 bases; junction bases not matched to a gene: 7. The CDR3 sequence is 16 residues long. CDR3 nucleotide sequence: TGTGCCAGCAGTGATAGTGGGCTAGCGGGAGGAAACATTCAGTACTTC. Translating it yields CASSDSGLAGGNIQYF.

This chain uses TRBV3-1 (or the pseudogene TRBV3-2) with TRBJ2-7; 8 bases are shared with TRBD1. V gave up 6 bases and J gave up 2 bases; unmatched junction bases: 9. The length of the CDR3 is 15 residues. From germline, CDR1 is LGHDT and CDR2 YNNKEL (reference sequence). CDR3 DNA sequence: TGTGCCAGCAGTCTCGGACAGGGAGCGCCCTACGAGCAGTACTTC. As protein: CASSLGQGAPYEQYF.